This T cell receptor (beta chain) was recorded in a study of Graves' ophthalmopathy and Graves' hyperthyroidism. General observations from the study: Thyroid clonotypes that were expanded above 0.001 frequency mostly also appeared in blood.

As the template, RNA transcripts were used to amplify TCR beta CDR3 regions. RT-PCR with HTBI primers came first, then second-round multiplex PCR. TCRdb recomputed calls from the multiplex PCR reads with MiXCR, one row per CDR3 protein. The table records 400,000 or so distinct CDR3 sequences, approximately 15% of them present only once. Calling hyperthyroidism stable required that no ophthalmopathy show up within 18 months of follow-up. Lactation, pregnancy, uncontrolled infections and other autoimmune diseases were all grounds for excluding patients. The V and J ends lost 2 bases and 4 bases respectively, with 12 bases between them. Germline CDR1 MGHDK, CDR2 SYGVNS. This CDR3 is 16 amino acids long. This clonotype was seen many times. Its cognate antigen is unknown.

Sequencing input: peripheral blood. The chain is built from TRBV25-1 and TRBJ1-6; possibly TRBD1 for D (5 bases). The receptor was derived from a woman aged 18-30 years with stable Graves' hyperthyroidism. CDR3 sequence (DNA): TGTGCCAGCAGTGAACAGGGCCGGCCTTATAATTCACCCCTCCACTTT. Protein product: CASSEQGRPYNSPLHF.